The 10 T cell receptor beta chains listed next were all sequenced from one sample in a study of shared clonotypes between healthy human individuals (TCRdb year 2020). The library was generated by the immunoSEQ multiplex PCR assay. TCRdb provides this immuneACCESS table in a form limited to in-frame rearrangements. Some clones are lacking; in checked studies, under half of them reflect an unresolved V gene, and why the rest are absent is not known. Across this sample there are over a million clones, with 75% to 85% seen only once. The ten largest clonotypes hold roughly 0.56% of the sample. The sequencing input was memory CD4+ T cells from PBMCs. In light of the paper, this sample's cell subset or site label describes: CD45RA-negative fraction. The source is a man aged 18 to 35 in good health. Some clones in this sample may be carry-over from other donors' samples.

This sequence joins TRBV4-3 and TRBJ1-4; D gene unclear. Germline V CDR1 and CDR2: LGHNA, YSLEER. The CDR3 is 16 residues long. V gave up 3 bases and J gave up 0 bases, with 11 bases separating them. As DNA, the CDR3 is TGCGCCAGCAGCCAGGCCCCCGGGACAACTAATGAAAAACTGTTTTTT. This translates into CASSQAPGTTNEKLFF.

The CDR3 reads CASSQDPAFEQFF. DNA of the CDR3: TGCGCCAGCAGCCAAGATCCTGCCTTCGAGCAGTTCTTC. The gene calls are TRBV4-3 and TRBJ2-1; D call uncertain. V lost 0 bases and J 10 bases, leaving 10 bases between the germline ends. Per the germline V gene, CDR1 is LGHNA and CDR2 is YSLEER. The CDR3 consists of 13 residues.

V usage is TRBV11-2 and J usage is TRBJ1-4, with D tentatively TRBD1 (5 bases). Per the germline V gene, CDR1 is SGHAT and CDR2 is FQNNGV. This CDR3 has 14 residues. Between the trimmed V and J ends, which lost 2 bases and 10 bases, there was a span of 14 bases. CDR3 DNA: TGTGCCAGCAGCTTATATGGCAGGGAGGGAAAACTGTTTTTT. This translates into CASSLYGREGKLFF.

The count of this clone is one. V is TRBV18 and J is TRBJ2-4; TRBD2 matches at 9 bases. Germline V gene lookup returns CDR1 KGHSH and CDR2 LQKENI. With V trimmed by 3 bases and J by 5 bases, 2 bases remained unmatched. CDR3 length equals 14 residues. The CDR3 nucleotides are TGTGCCAGCTCACCGACTAGCGGAGAAAACATTCAGTACTTC. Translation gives CASSPTSGENIQYF.

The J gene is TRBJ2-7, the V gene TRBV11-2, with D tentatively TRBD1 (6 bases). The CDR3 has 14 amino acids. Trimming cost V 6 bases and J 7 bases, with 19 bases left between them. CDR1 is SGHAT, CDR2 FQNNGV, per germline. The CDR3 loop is CASRRSGALVEQYF. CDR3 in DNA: TGTGCCAGCAGGCGTTCAGGGGCCCTAGTTGAGCAGTACTTC.

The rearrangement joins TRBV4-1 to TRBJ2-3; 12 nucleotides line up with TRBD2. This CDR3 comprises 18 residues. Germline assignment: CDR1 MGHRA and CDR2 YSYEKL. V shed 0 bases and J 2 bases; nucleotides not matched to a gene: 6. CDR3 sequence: CASSQDVTSGSFTDTQYF. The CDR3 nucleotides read TGCGCCAGCAGCCAAGATGTGACTAGCGGGAGTTTCACAGATACGCAGTATTTT.

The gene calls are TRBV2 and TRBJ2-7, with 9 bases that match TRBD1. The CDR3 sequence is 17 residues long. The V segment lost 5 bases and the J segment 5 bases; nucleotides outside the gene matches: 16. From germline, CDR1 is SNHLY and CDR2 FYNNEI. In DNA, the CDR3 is TGTGCCAGCAGTTACTCGAGTCCCGGACAGGGGTACCACGAGCAGTACTTC. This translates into CASSYSSPGQGYHEQYF.

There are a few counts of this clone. The CDR3 DNA reads as TGTGCCAGCAGCCAAGGTGGGGGTTTGGATACGCAGTATTTT. Translating gives CASSQGGGLDTQYF. The J gene is TRBJ2-3, the V gene TRBV4-2; the D call may be TRBD1 or TRBD2 (5 bases each). V was shortened by 1 base and J by 6 bases, with 11 bases between the two germline ends. The germline CDR1 and CDR2 sequences are LGHNA and YNFKEQ. CDR3 length: 14 amino acids.

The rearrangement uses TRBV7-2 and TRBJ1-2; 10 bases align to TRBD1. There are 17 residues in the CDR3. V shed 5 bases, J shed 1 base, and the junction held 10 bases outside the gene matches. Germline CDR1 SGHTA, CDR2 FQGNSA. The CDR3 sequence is CASSPGQGGRGNYGYTF. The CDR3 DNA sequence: TGTGCCAGCAGCCCTGGACAGGGGGGACGGGGTAACTATGGCTACACCTTC.

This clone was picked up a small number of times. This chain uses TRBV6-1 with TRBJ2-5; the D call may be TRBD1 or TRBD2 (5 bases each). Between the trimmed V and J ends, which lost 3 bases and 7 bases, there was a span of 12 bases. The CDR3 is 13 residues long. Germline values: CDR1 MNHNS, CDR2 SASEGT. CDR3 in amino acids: CASSEGEHVTQYF. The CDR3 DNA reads TGTGCCAGCAGTGAGGGGGAACATGTGACCCAGTACTTC.